Each of the 5 T cell receptor beta chains below was sequenced from the same sample in a study of OX40 agonist ivuxolimab in advanced cancers. Profiled with immunoSEQ multiplex PCR; TCRdb holds only in-frame clones, not every one. Of some 50,000 clones listed, roughly 85% were seen once; the top ten hold 3% to 3.5%. The sample was CD4+ or CD8+ T cells sorted from blood, taken in a trial of the OX40 agonist ivuxolimab. The receptor source for this set is an adult with an advanced solid tumor such as melanoma, head and neck, liver or kidney cancer.

This clone was recorded once. The chain has TRBV4-2 and TRBJ1-2; possible D gene TRBD1, 5 bases. The V end lost 4 bases, the J end lost 8 bases, and 23 bases lay between the germline ends. Germline V gene lookup returns CDR1 LGHNA and CDR2 YNFKEQ. The CDR3 spans 16 residues. The CDR3 loop reads CASSPIFRGRREGYTF. The CDR3 DNA reads TGTGCCAGCAGCCCAATTTTTAGGGGCCGAAGGGAGGGCTACACCTTC.

The chain joins TRBV7-6 to TRBJ2-1; 10 bases line up with TRBD2. Trimming took 2 bases from V and 6 from J; bases not matched to a gene: 4. The germline gives CDR1 SGHVS, CDR2 FNYEAQ. The CDR3 extends over 15 amino acids. CDR3 sequence: CASSLRQRGGNEQFF. CDR3 in DNA: TGTGCCAGCAGCTTACGGCAGCGGGGGGGCAATGAGCAGTTCTTC.

The chain joins TRBV6-6 to TRBJ2-2; tentatively, D is TRBD1 (6 bases). V gave up 7 bases and J gave up 5 bases, with 17 bases separating them. Germline-derived CDR1 and CDR2 are MNHNY and SVGAGI (reference sequence). There are 15 residues in the CDR3. Written as DNA, the CDR3 is TGTGCCAGCACCCAAGTGCTAGGGGGAACCGGGGAGCTGTTTTTT. This translates into CASTQVLGGTGELFF.

J is TRBJ1-5 and V is TRBV2, with TRBD1 matching over 7 bases. Losses at the gene ends were 2 bases for V and 5 bases for J; bases not matched to a gene: 3. The CDR3 has 14 residues. Per germline, CDR1 SNHLY and CDR2 FYNNEI. CDR3 region: CASSEQGGDQPQHF. The CDR3, as DNA: TGTGCCAGCAGTGAACAGGGGGGCGATCAGCCCCAGCATTTT.

V gene TRBV5-1 combines with J gene TRBJ1-4; D remains ambiguous. V was shortened by 6 bases and J by 8 bases, with 11 bases between the two germline ends. CDR1 and CDR2 (germline): SGHRS, YFSETQ. The CDR3 loop spans 12 amino acids. CDR3 in DNA: TGCGCCAGCACCCTTCCTGGGGAAAAACTGTTTTTT. Translation: CASTLPGEKLFF.